This T cell receptor beta chain emerged from a study of blood T cell repertoires in COVID-19. About the research overall: Donors in the United States, Italy and Spain gave samples during acute or convalescent COVID-19. The analysed material was cDNA or gDNA that came from T cells, B-cell-depleted T cells, or PBMCs.

Methods used by the authors: Amplification of reference gene primers was used by the study to estimate nucleated cell counts. Libraries were prepared by immunoSEQ multiplex PCR; TCRdb keeps only in-frame clonotypes and omits some of them. That table gives V, J and clone size, and the DNA gave D and trimming. The top ten hold about 30% of the sample, which has more than 12,000 clones, approximately 87% seen once. V was shortened by 4 bases and J by 0 bases, with 11 bases between the two germline ends. The CDR3 totals 15 residues. Germline CDR1 reads MDHEN; CDR2 reads SYDVKM. The sequenced sample was peripheral blood. The rearrangement uses TRBV28 and TRBJ2-3; tentative D call: TRBD2 (5 bases). This receptor was taken from a human donor in a cohort sampled during active COVID-19. For the CDR3, the DNA is TGTGCCAGCAGTTACCCAGCGGAGAGCACAGATACGCAGTATTTT. Protein product: CASSYPAESTDTQYF.